Below, 2 T cell receptor beta chains from the same sample are listed, as sequenced in a study of blood T cells in healthy people across ages (dated by TCRdb to between 2015 and 2017). The library relied on 5' RACE. Instrument used: Illumina HiSeq 2500. A second PCR of about 6 to 11 cycles was performed with a sample-barcoded 5' primer and a J-beta primer mix. In TCRdb, the public reads were trimmed at Q25 with fastp and aligned with MiXCR, with productive beta chains retained. Rows are unified per CDR3 protein, each entry keeping the most common DNA and genes. The table for this sample lists around 800,000 distinct CDR3 sequences; about 53% of them were counted only once. Clones ranked in the top ten supply roughly 40% of the sample. Sequencing was carried out using blood. The receptors here all came from a man aged 80 or over in good health.

The CDR3 DNA reads TGTGCCAGCAGGGAACTAGCGGGAGTATCCACCTACAATGAGCAGTTCTTC. It encodes CASRELAGVSTYNEQFF. The J gene is TRBJ2-1, the V gene TRBV6-1; 11 bases match TRBD2. Germline V lookup: CDR1 MNHNS, CDR2 SASEGT. The CDR3 extends over 17 amino acids. With 6 bases clipped from V and 2 bases from J, the junction kept 9 bases outside the gene matches.

This clonotype has a single count. V is TRBV9 and J is TRBJ1-4; 8 bases line up with TRBD1. After removal of 4 bases from V and 4 bases from J, the junction contained 6 bases not matched to a gene. The CDR3 is 15 amino acids. The germline gives CDR1 SGDLS, CDR2 YYNGEE. The CDR3 loop is CASSFRTGLNEKLFF. The CDR3 DNA sequence: TGTGCCAGCAGCTTCCGGACAGGGCTTAATGAAAAACTGTTTTTT.